What follows are 23 T cell receptor beta chains derived from one specimen sequenced in a study of T cell responses to AZD1222 COVID-19 vaccine. Sequencing was performed with immunoSEQ multiplex PCR; in TCRdb, only in-frame clones are kept and a portion is missing. The sample holds about 120,000 clones, roughly 85% seen once. This material consisted of peripheral blood, taken on day 0 of MenACWY control vaccination. The receptors stem from an adult in good health.

The chain is built from TRBV7-9 and TRBJ1-1; TRBD1 agrees at 7 bases. This CDR3 has 12 amino acids. The trim removed 1 base at V and 11 bases at J, leaving 4 bases unmatched. Germline lookup yields CDR1 SEHNR and CDR2 FQNEAQ (reference sequence). The CDR3 loop is CASSLGQGGAFF. The CDR3 bases are TGTGCCAGCAGCTTAGGACAGGGAGGGGCTTTCTTT.

This clone was seen once. This chain connects TRBV5-4 to TRBJ1-2; 7 positions agree with TRBD1. The CDR3 has 15 residues. V lost 4 bases to trimming and J lost 8 bases; unmatched junction nucleotides: 14. Germline CDR1 and CDR2: SGHNT and YYREEE (reference sequence). CDR3 residues: CASSPPSTGLGGYTF. CDR3 nucleotides: TGTGCCAGCAGCCCCCCTTCGACAGGGCTGGGAGGCTACACCTTC.

V usage is TRBV10-3 and J usage is TRBJ2-5; 7 nucleotides agree with TRBD1. CDR3 length: 13 amino acids. J was trimmed by 5 bases and V by 3 bases; bases with no gene match: 3. Germline assignment: CDR1 ENHRY and CDR2 SYGVKD. DNA for the CDR3: TGTGCCATCAGTGACGACAGGGTGGAGACCCAGTACTTC. Protein sequence: CAISDDRVETQYF.

This chain uses TRBV4-1 with TRBJ1-4; no firm D call. Germline assignment: CDR1 MGHRA and CDR2 YSYEKL. The CDR3 length is 15 residues. The V and J ends lost 6 bases and 13 bases respectively, with 24 bases between them. CDR3 bases: TGCGCCAGCAGGCCCTCCGGTGGAGCAGATGGGTTACTGTTTTTT. This gives the protein CASRPSGGADGLLFF.

The chain couples TRBV13 to TRBJ1-2, with 7 bases aligning to TRBD1. With V trimmed by 4 bases and J by 6 bases, 14 bases remained unmatched. The germline gives CDR1 PRHDT, CDR2 FYEKMQ (reference sequence). This CDR3 has 16 residues. DNA of the CDR3: TGTGCCAGCAGCTCCCGAGGTCCAGGGGGAGGTGATGGCTACACCTTC. Translation gives CASSSRGPGGGDGYTF. The whole variable domain, filled in from reference TRBV13 and TRBJ1-2, reads AAGVIQSPRHLIKEKRETATLKCYPIPRHDTVYWYQQGPGQDPQFLISFYEKMQSDKGSIPDRFSAQQFSDYHSELNMSSLELGDSALYFCASSSRGPGGGDGYTFGSGTRLTVV.

V usage is TRBV27 and J usage is TRBJ2-7; either TRBD1 or TRBD2 may supply D (5 bases each). Germline lookup yields CDR1 MNHEY and CDR2 SMNVEV (reference sequence). Between the trimmed V and J ends, which lost 3 bases and 4 bases, there was a span of 10 bases. The length of the CDR3 is 13 residues. Here the CDR3 reads CASSFGTGYEQYF. The DNA of the CDR3 is TGTGCCAGCAGTTTTGGGACGGGTTACGAGCAGTACTTC.

The chain carries TRBV7-9 and TRBJ2-5; D call uncertain. The germline gives CDR1 SEHNR, CDR2 FQNEAQ (reference sequence). CDR3 length: 14 amino acids. The V and J ends lost 6 bases and 2 bases respectively, with 13 bases between them. CDR3 amino acids: CASSPKGVQETQYF. The CDR3 nucleotides are TGTGCCAGCAGTCCCAAAGGAGTTCAAGAGACCCAGTACTTC.

The chain employs TRBV21-1 and TRBJ1-5; the table's D call, TRBD1, was not checked against the DNA. TRBV21-1 is a documented pseudogene. The CDR3 extends over 19 amino acids. CDR3 DNA: TGTGCCAGCAGCCCCAAGGGGGACGACAGGGAATATAGCAATCAGCCCCAGCATTTT. Translating it yields CASSPKGDDREYSNQPQHF.

V usage is TRBV5-1 and J usage is TRBJ1-4, with D uncertain. This CDR3 has 14 amino acids. In germline, CDR1 is SGHRS, CDR2 YFSETQ. V was shortened by 3 bases and J by 6 bases, with 12 bases between the two germline ends. The CDR3 DNA sequence: TGCGCCAGCAGCTCCGCACCCGGGGATGAAAAACTGTTTTTT. Protein product: CASSSAPGDEKLFF.

The chain couples TRBV6-6 to TRBJ1-2, with TRBD1 as a possible D gene (5 bases). The germline V gene encodes CDR1 MNHNY and CDR2 SVGAGI (reference sequence). The length of the CDR3 is 14 residues. The ends were cut back, 0 bases at V and 4 bases at J, with 9 bases in the middle. The CDR3 DNA reads TGTGCCAGCAGTTACTCAGCAGGGACCTATGGCTACACCTTC. Protein sequence: CASSYSAGTYGYTF.

The V call is TRBV6-2 or TRBV6-3, the J call TRBJ2-5; D uncertain. The CDR3 runs 18 residues. Germline loops: CDR1 MNHEY, CDR2 SVGEGT. V was clipped by 2 bases and J by 1 base, with 20 bases between them. DNA of the CDR3: TGTGCCAGCAGTTACAACGTAAAGGACCTGGAGATCCAAGAGACCCAGTACTTC. Protein: CASSYNVKDLEIQETQYF.

This clone was found a few times. The chain combines TRBV6-2 or TRBV6-3 with TRBJ1-6, with D possibly being TRBD1 (5 bases). V was cut by 0 bases and J by 5 bases, with 14 bases left in between. The V gene's germline CDR1 is MNHEY and CDR2 SVGEGT. This CDR3 region has 17 residues. Here the CDR3 reads CASSYSTRDFNNSPLHF. CDR3 DNA: TGTGCCAGCAGTTACTCCACCCGGGACTTTAATAATTCACCCCTCCACTTT.

This rearrangement joins TRBV6-1 to TRBJ2-6; D possibly corresponds to TRBD1 (6 bases). CDR3 size: 15 residues. CDR1 is MNHNS, CDR2 SASEGT, per germline. V dropped 2 bases and J dropped 1 base, with 6 bases sitting between them. The CDR3 is CASSETGSGANVLTF. DNA for the CDR3: TGTGCCAGCAGTGAAACAGGGTCTGGGGCCAACGTCCTGACTTTC.

This clone was seen just once. The V call is TRBV3-1 (or the pseudogene TRBV3-2), the J call TRBJ2-3; 8 nucleotides line up with TRBD1. The CDR3 is 16 residues long. The J segment lost 6 bases and the V segment lost 5 bases, leaving 13 bases of the junction unmatched. Germline CDR1 reads LGHDT; CDR2 reads YNNKEL (reference sequence). This CDR3 is CASSDPGQVHKDTQYF. The CDR3 DNA reads as TGTGCCAGCAGCGACCCGGGACAGGTCCACAAGGATACGCAGTATTTT.

This sequence joins TRBV5-1 and TRBJ2-2; D gene unclear. The CDR3 runs 15 residues. The germline gives CDR1 SGHRS, CDR2 YFSETQ. V was pared by 4 bases and J by 5 bases, with 15 bases between. CDR3 sequence (DNA): TGCGCCAGCAGCCTGGAAGCTTCTGAGACCGGGGAGCTGTTTTTT. It specifies CASSLEASETGELFF.

This clone appeared a few times. The chain couples TRBV6-5 to TRBJ1-4; TRBD1 is a possible D gene (5 bases). Germline CDR1 and CDR2: MNHEY and SVGAGI. The CDR3 length is 14 residues. V gave up 2 bases and J gave up 8 bases, with 12 bases separating them. The CDR3 nucleotides are TGTGCCAGCAGTTACGGGGGATCGGGAGAAAAACTGTTTTTT. It yields the protein CASSYGGSGEKLFF.

The V call is TRBV4-2, the J call TRBJ1-4; D is perhaps TRBD1 (5 bases). The V end was cut by 1 base, the J end by 7 bases, with 16 bases between. Germline V gene lookup returns CDR1 LGHNA and CDR2 YNFKEQ. This CDR3 contains 16 residues. The CDR3 DNA follows: TGTGCCAGCAGCCAAGTAACTTCCAGGGTGGGTGAAAAACTGTTTTTT. Its protein product is CASSQVTSRVGEKLFF.

V usage is TRBV2 and J usage is TRBJ2-7; D is undetermined. The CDR3 contains 12 residues. Trimming pared 6 bases from V and 2 bases from J, leaving 8 bases between. The V gene's germline CDR1 is SNHLY and CDR2 FYNNEI. The CDR3 sequence: CASSFSPYEQYF. CDR3 DNA sequence: TGTGCCAGCAGCTTTTCCCCCTACGAGCAGTACTTC.

The V and J genes are TRBV5-1 and TRBJ2-5; 8 bases match TRBD1. Trimming at V came to 1 base and at J to 4 bases, leaving 6 bases not matched to a gene. CDR1 and CDR2 (germline): SGHRS, YFSETQ. The CDR3 is 15 amino acids. CDR3 residues: CASSLYRGMVETQYF. The CDR3 region has the DNA TGCGCCAGCAGCTTGTACAGGGGGATGGTAGAGACCCAGTACTTC.

This clone was counted a single time. The rearrangement uses TRBV11-2 and TRBJ2-3, with 9 bases matching TRBD2. This CDR3 spans 16 amino acids. J lost 5 bases, V lost 4 bases, and 10 bases had no gene match. Germline V gene sequence: CDR1 SGHAT, CDR2 FQNNGV. CDR3 sequence reads: CASSSLAGGPGDTQYF. Written as DNA, the CDR3 is TGTGCCAGCAGCTCGTTGGCGGGGGGGCCTGGAGATACGCAGTATTTT.

This chain uses TRBV25-1 with TRBJ1-5; 8 bases fit TRBD1. CDR1 MGHDK and CDR2 SYGVNS come from the germline V gene. After removal of 9 bases from V and 6 bases from J, the junction contained 10 bases not matched to a gene. The length of the CDR3 is 14 residues. CDR3 residues: CARPGQGKGQPQHF. Written as DNA, the CDR3 is TGTGCCAGACCTGGACAGGGAAAAGGTCAGCCCCAGCATTTT.

V is TRBV5-1 and J is TRBJ2-5; 7 bases agree with TRBD1. Germline CDR1 and CDR2: SGHRS and YFSETQ. The CDR3 spans 14 residues. J lost 2 bases, V lost 2 bases, and 3 bases had no gene match. The chain's CDR3 is CASSFGQVQETQYF. The CDR3 bases are TGCGCCAGCAGCTTCGGACAGGTTCAAGAGACCCAGTACTTC.

The chain joins TRBV28 to TRBJ1-6; no reliable D call. The V gene lost 6 bases and the J gene lost 14 bases, with 14 bases spanning the gap. The length of the CDR3 is 12 residues. CDR1 and CDR2 from the germline V gene are MDHEN and SYDVKM. The CDR3 region is CASRMDARALHF. The CDR3 coding sequence is TGTGCCAGCAGGATGGACGCTAGGGCCCTCCACTTT.